A single sample is the source of the 25 T cell receptor beta chains below, sequenced in a study of OX40 agonist ivuxolimab in advanced cancers. Preparation of the library involved the immunoSEQ multiplex PCR assay. The table comes from immuneACCESS by way of TCRdb, which keeps in-frame sequences with V and J called. Part of the clones is missing from these tables; in studies checked, under half for an unresolved V gene and the rest for unknown reasons. This sample gives about 91,000 clones in total; under 90% of them show up just once. The top ten hold around 1.1% of the sample. Specimen: CD4+ or CD8+ T cells sorted from blood, collected in a trial of the OX40 agonist ivuxolimab. The receptors stem from an adult with an advanced solid tumor such as melanoma, head and neck, liver or kidney cancer.

The rearrangement uses TRBV19 and TRBJ1-4; D is possibly TRBD1 (6 bases). The germline V gene has CDR1 LNHDA and CDR2 SQIVND (reference sequence). The CDR3 totals 14 residues. V was trimmed by 4 bases and J by 12 bases, leaving 18 bases between them. This chain's CDR3 is CASSKFSGDKELFF. DNA for the CDR3: TGTGCCAGTAGTAAATTTTCCGGGGACAAGGAACTGTTTTTT.

The gene calls are TRBV1 and TRBJ2-1; the table gives TRBD2 as D, unverified against the DNA. TRBV1 is listed as a pseudogene. CDR3 size: 17 residues. The CDR3 region has the DNA TGCACCAGCAGCCATAGACTCGCCCTACCCTCCTACAATGAGCAGTTCTTC. This translates into CTSSHRLALPSYNEQFF.

This clone was seen a few times. The gene calls are TRBV19 and TRBJ1-2; TRBD1 might be the D (5 bases). V was trimmed by 6 bases and J by 7 bases, leaving 15 bases between them. Germline V gene data show CDR1 as LNHDA and CDR2 as SQIVND (reference sequence). There are 13 residues in the CDR3. CDR3 DNA sequence: TGTGCCAGTAGCCTTCAAGGGACCTCTGGCTACACCTTC. The encoded protein is CASSLQGTSGYTF. Using reference TRBV19 and TRBJ1-2 for the parts outside the CDR3, the full variable domain is DGGITQSPKYLFRKEGQNVTLSCEQNLNHDAMYWYRQDPGQGLRLIYYSQIVNDFQKGDIAEGYSVSREKKESFPLTVTSAQKNPTAFYLCASSLQGTSGYTFGSGTRLTVV.

The genes are TRBV6-1 and TRBJ2-7, with 7 bases fitting TRBD1. The CDR3 extends over 13 amino acids. The germline CDR1 and CDR2 sequences are MNHNS and SASEGT. Losses at the gene ends were 3 bases for V and 5 bases for J; bases not matched to a gene: 4. The CDR3 here is CASSDDRVHEQYV. CDR3 DNA: TGTGCCAGCAGTGATGACAGGGTCCACGAGCAGTACGTC.

This clone was recorded only once. Other DNA sequences in this sample translate to the same CDR3. This chain uses TRBV4-2 with TRBJ2-2, with D tentatively TRBD1 or TRBD2 (5 bases each). From germline, CDR1 is LGHNA and CDR2 YNFKEQ. The length of the CDR3 is 16 residues. V dropped 3 bases and J dropped 2 bases, with 13 bases sitting between them. CDR3 nucleotides: TGTGCCAGCAGCCAGGAGGCCGGACAAAACACCGGGGAGCTGTTTTTT. Amino acid sequence: CASSQEAGQNTGELFF.

V usage is TRBV19 and J usage is TRBJ2-6; D remains unclear. The V gene's germline CDR1 is LNHDA and CDR2 SQIVND (reference sequence). Trimming shortened V by 5 bases and J by 4 bases, and 15 bases separated the two germline ends. This CDR3 region has 16 residues. The chain's CDR3 is CASSLSGLLGANVLTF. CDR3 nucleotides: TGTGCCAGTAGTTTGTCAGGCCTCTTAGGGGCCAACGTCCTGACTTTC.

V gene TRBV27 combines with J gene TRBJ2-3; 8 nucleotides match TRBD2. This CDR3 contains 16 residues. Trimming removed 4 bases from V and 6 bases from J; junction bases left unmatched: 12. Germline CDR1 and CDR2: MNHEY and SMNVEV (reference sequence). CDR3 protein: CASSWSGRGARDTQYF. The CDR3 nucleotides read TGTGCCAGCAGTTGGTCTGGGCGGGGGGCCCGGGATACGCAGTATTTT.

The J gene is TRBJ2-3, the V gene TRBV6-5; D is uncertain. V was trimmed by 0 bases and J by 1 base, leaving 5 bases between them. CDR1 is MNHEY and CDR2 is SVGAGI in the germline V gene. The CDR3 sequence is 14 residues long. The CDR3 spells CASSYSGGTDTQYF. CDR3 nucleotide sequence: TGTGCCAGCAGTTACTCTGGGGGCACAGATACGCAGTATTTT.

The chain has TRBV10-1 and TRBJ2-7; tentatively, D is TRBD2 (7 bases). V was clipped by 7 bases and J by 3 bases, with 16 bases between them. CDR3 length equals 14 residues. The germline V gene has CDR1 WNHNN and CDR2 SYGVQD (reference sequence). The CDR3 sequence is CASIGGGTIYEQYF. The CDR3 DNA sequence: TGCGCCAGCATAGGGGGGGGCACGATCTACGAGCAGTACTTC.

In this sample, this clone turned up once. V usage is TRBV28 and J usage is TRBJ1-5, with D maybe TRBD1 (6 bases). This CDR3 has 14 amino acids. Trimming removed 5 bases at V and 5 bases at J, with 13 bases between. Germline CDR1 and CDR2: MDHEN and SYDVKM. In DNA, the CDR3 is TGTGCCAGCAGTCCCGGACAGAACCATCAGCCCCAGCATTTT. Translating gives CASSPGQNHQPQHF.

V is TRBV2 and J is TRBJ2-5; 10 nucleotides agree with TRBD2. The CDR3 length is 15 residues. V gave up 3 bases and J gave up 4 bases; unmatched junction bases: 5. CDR1 is SNHLY and CDR2 is FYNNEI in the germline V gene. CDR3 amino acids: CASSDGTSAVETQYF. CDR3 sequence (DNA): TGTGCCAGCAGTGACGGGACTAGCGCGGTAGAGACCCAGTACTTC.

The J gene is TRBJ2-2, the V gene TRBV9, with D perhaps matching TRBD1 or TRBD2 (5 bases each). CDR3 length: 16 amino acids. Germline V gene data show CDR1 as SGDLS and CDR2 as YYNGEE. V lost 3 bases and J lost 4, with 16 bases in between. CDR3: CASSAQGPGGTGELFF. CDR3 sequence (DNA): TGTGCCAGCAGCGCGCAGGGTCCTGGGGGCACCGGGGAGCTGTTTTTT. Looking up the rest from reference TRBV9 and TRBJ2-2 gives the full variable domain: DSGVTQTPKHLITATGQRVTLRCSPRSGDLSVYWYQQSLDQGLQFLIQYYNGEERAKGNILERFSAQQFPDLHSELNLSSLELGDSALYFCASSAQGPGGTGELFFGEGSRLTVL.

The chain has TRBV11-3 and TRBJ2-3; D may be TRBD1 or TRBD2 (6 bases each). The germline V and J ends were trimmed by 1 base and 1 base, with 9 bases remaining between them. CDR3 size: 15 residues. CDR1 SGHNT and CDR2 YENEEA come from the germline V gene. CDR3 protein: CASSLGGGRTDTQYF. The DNA of the CDR3 is TGTGCCAGCAGCTTAGGTGGGGGGCGCACAGATACGCAGTATTTT.

V gene TRBV2 combines with J gene TRBJ2-1; 7 bases match TRBD1. The germline gives CDR1 SNHLY, CDR2 FYNNEI. The V and J ends lost 4 bases and 4 bases, in that order; junction bases with no gene match: 4. The CDR3 loop spans 14 amino acids. The CDR3 DNA reads as TGTGCCAGCAGTGGCGTCAGGGGGTACAATGAGCAGTTCTTC. This encodes CASSGVRGYNEQFF.

In regard to this clone: Other DNA sequences in the sample encode the same CDR3. CDR3 sequence: CASSQGAQTYEQYF. The CDR3 nucleotides read TGTGCCAGCTCCCAAGGTGCACAGACCTACGAGCAGTACTTC. The chain carries TRBV18 and TRBJ2-7; D is undetermined. This CDR3 comprises 14 residues. The germline V gene has CDR1 KGHSH and CDR2 LQKENI. Trimming took 6 bases from V and 2 from J, leaving 14 bases between them. The full variable domain, completed using reference TRBV18 and TRBJ2-7, is NAGVMQNPRHLVRRRGQEARLRCSPMKGHSHVYWYRQLPEEGLKFMVYLQKENIIDESGMPKERFSAEFPKEGPSILRIQQVVRGDSAAYFCASSQGAQTYEQYFGPGTRLTVT.

This clone was detected only a few times. The chain employs TRBV5-4 and TRBJ2-1; 10 positions agree with TRBD1. Germline CDR1 reads SGHNT; CDR2 reads YYREEE (reference sequence). Trimming cost V 3 bases and J 2 bases; bases outside gene matches: 2. The CDR3 is made up of 15 amino acids. In DNA form, the CDR3 reads TGTGCCAGCAGCTCCGGGACAGGGGCCTACAATGAGCAGTTCTTC. Amino acids: CASSSGTGAYNEQFF. Based on the CDR3 plus reference TRBV5-4 and TRBJ2-1, the full variable domain is ETGVTQSPTHLIKTRGQQVTLRCSSQSGHNTVSWYQQALGQGPQFIFQYYREEENGRGNFPPRFSGLQFPNYSSELNVNALELDDSALYLCASSSGTGAYNEQFFGPGTRLTVL.

The CDR3 sequence: CAWSPGDGRAEQFF. The CDR3 nucleotides read TGTGCCTGGAGCCCAGGGGACGGACGTGCTGAGCAGTTCTTC. The V and J genes are TRBV30 and TRBJ2-1, with D maybe TRBD1 (6 bases). In germline, CDR1 is GTSNPN, CDR2 SVGIG (reference sequence). This CDR3 contains 14 residues. The V and J ends lost 3 bases and 9 bases respectively, with 18 bases between them.

The chain uses TRBV7-2 and TRBJ1-5; D possibly corresponds to TRBD1 (6 bases). The CDR3 consists of 15 residues. Germline loops: CDR1 SGHTA, CDR2 FQGNSA. With 4 bases removed from V and 0 bases from J, the gap between germline ends came to 10 bases. CDR3 protein: CASSSQGYSNQPQHF. CDR3 coding DNA: TGTGCCAGCAGCTCACAGGGTTATAGCAATCAGCCCCAGCATTTT.

This clone has more than one count but fewer than ten. The gene calls are TRBV27 and TRBJ2-2; D is unclear. CDR3 size: 17 residues. V was trimmed by 4 bases and J by 3 bases, leaving 18 bases between them. Per germline, CDR1 MNHEY and CDR2 SMNVEV (reference sequence). Here the CDR3 reads CASSYALPETYTGELFF. Here the CDR3 DNA reads TGTGCCAGCAGTTATGCCCTGCCGGAAACCTACACCGGGGAGCTGTTTTTT.

The V gene is TRBV2, the J gene TRBJ2-5; 11 bases line up with TRBD2. The CDR3 is 15 amino acids. The V and J ends lost 4 bases and 2 bases, in that order; junction bases with no gene match: 3. Germline V gene data show CDR1 as SNHLY and CDR2 as FYNNEI. CDR3 residues: CASSGTSGYQETQYF. Here the CDR3 DNA reads TGTGCCAGCAGTGGGACTAGCGGGTATCAAGAGACCCAGTACTTC.

The V gene is TRBV28, the J gene TRBJ2-4; no clear D gene. The length of the CDR3 is 14 residues. Germline CDR1 MDHEN, CDR2 SYDVKM. V shed 2 bases and J shed 5 bases, with 10 bases lying between them. The CDR3 region is CASSLIGNQNIQYF. The CDR3 DNA sequence: TGTGCCAGCAGTTTAATAGGGAATCAAAACATTCAGTACTTC.

The chain carries TRBV18 and TRBJ1-1, with D perhaps matching TRBD1 (6 bases). V lost 0 bases to trimming and J lost 5 bases, with 13 bases between them. The CDR3 is 15 amino acids. Germline values: CDR1 KGHSH, CDR2 LQKENI. The CDR3 loop reads CASSPPVPRGTEAFF. DNA for the CDR3: TGTGCCAGCTCACCACCCGTTCCCAGGGGAACTGAAGCTTTCTTT. The full variable domain, in which reference TRBV18 and TRBJ1-1 provide the parts outside the CDR3, is NAGVMQNPRHLVRRRGQEARLRCSPMKGHSHVYWYRQLPEEGLKFMVYLQKENIIDESGMPKERFSAEFPKEGPSILRIQQVVRGDSAAYFCASSPPVPRGTEAFFGQGTRLTVV.

The chain employs TRBV30 and TRBJ1-6; D is uncertain. The CDR3 consists of 17 residues. The V gene's germline CDR1 is GTSNPN and CDR2 SVGIG (reference sequence). Trimming stripped 0 bases from V and 10 bases from J, with 22 bases between. This chain's CDR3 is CAWSVILSLLSGSPLHF. CDR3 bases: TGTGCCTGGAGTGTAATCCTCTCCTTGCTGAGCGGGTCACCCCTCCACTTT.

The chain employs TRBV28 and TRBJ2-7, with D unresolved. Germline lookup yields CDR1 MDHEN and CDR2 SYDVKM. This CDR3 region has 12 residues. Trimming stripped 2 bases from V and 6 bases from J, with 8 bases between. CDR3 amino acids: CASSLTLPEQYF. The CDR3 DNA follows: TGTGCCAGCAGTTTAACCCTCCCCGAGCAGTACTTC.

In its sample, this clone was seen once. V usage is TRBV11-2 and J usage is TRBJ1-5; D is perhaps TRBD1 (6 bases). This CDR3 contains 15 residues. V dropped 6 bases and J dropped 6 bases, with 18 bases sitting between them. Germline CDR1 and CDR2: SGHAT and FQNNGV. This CDR3 is CASSPLPGVGQPQHF. The DNA of the CDR3 is TGTGCCAGCAGTCCGCTCCCAGGGGTGGGTCAGCCCCAGCATTTT.